Listed below are T cell receptor beta chains from one sample, sequenced in a study of T cells after yellow fever vaccination. TCRdb processed the 5' RACE reads anew with MiXCR; each CDR3 protein has one entry. The sample records 100,000 to 150,000 distinct CDR3 sequences, roughly 15% being singletons. The sample here was CD8+ T cells sorted from PBMCs, taken 5 days after the yellow fever booster vaccination. The receptors originated from a man younger than 35 who received the YFV17D yellow fever vaccine. Each CDR3 is given with its conserved first and last residue. The D gene is left open where the match is weak. Only part of the rows carry a size: once, few, many, or a class if the clone is expanded.

J gene: TRBJ2-1
V gene: TRBV4-3
clone size: -
D gene: TRBD1
CDR3 protein: CASSQDLGQGDHNEQFF
CDR3 DNA: TGCGCCAGCAGCCAAGATCTGGGGCAGGGGGATCACAATGAGCAGTTCTTC

J gene: TRBJ2-2
V gene: TRBV4-3
clone size: many
D gene: -
CDR3 protein: CASSQLTSTGELFF
CDR3 DNA: TGCGCCAGCAGCCAACTAACTAGTACCGGGGAGCTGTTTTTT

J gene: TRBJ2-3
V gene: TRBV6-5
clone size: -
D gene: -
CDR3 protein: CASSYSAGIGTDTQYF
CDR3 DNA: TGTGCCAGCAGTTACTCAGCAGGGATTGGCACAGATACGCAGTATTTT

J gene: TRBJ1-5
V gene: TRBV4-1
clone size: -
D gene: -
CDR3 protein: CASGPWAGDQPQHF
CDR3 DNA: TGCGCCAGCGGGCCCTGGGCAGGGGATCAGCCCCAGCATTTT

J gene: TRBJ1-5
V gene: TRBV25-1
clone size: few
D gene: -
CDR3 protein: CASSTSGFNQPQHF
CDR3 DNA: -

J gene: TRBJ2-2
V gene: TRBV7-6
clone size: -
D gene: -
CDR3 protein: CASSLVGRTGELFF
CDR3 DNA: TGTGCCAGCAGCTTAGTTGGGCGGACCGGGGAGCTGTTTTTT

J gene: TRBJ1-1
V gene: TRBV6-2/TRBV6-3
clone size: few
D gene: -
CDR3 protein: CASSLVWAENTEAFF
CDR3 DNA: TGTGCCAGCAGTTTGGTTTGGGCAGAGAACACTGAAGCTTTCTTT

J gene: TRBJ2-5
V gene: TRBV4-1
clone size: few
D gene: TRBD2
CDR3 protein: CASSQSAGAKYF
CDR3 DNA: TGCGCCAGCAGCCAGAGTGCGGGAGCCAAGTACTTC

J gene: TRBJ2-7
V gene: TRBV7-9
clone size: few
D gene: TRBD1
CDR3 protein: CASSLVGTGTYEQYF
CDR3 DNA: TGTGCCAGCAGCTTAGTAGGGACAGGGACCTACGAGCAGTACTTC

J gene: TRBJ2-3
V gene: TRBV28
clone size: -
D gene: -
CDR3 protein: CASSLKELDTQYF
CDR3 DNA: TGTGCCAGCAGTTTAAAGGAGCTAGATACGCAGTATTTT

J gene: TRBJ1-1
V gene: TRBV7-9
clone size: -
D gene: -
CDR3 protein: CASSAGWGDNTEAFF
CDR3 DNA: TGTGCCAGCAGCGCGGGGTGGGGCGACAACACTGAAGCTTTCTTT

J gene: TRBJ2-1
V gene: TRBV4-1
clone size: few
D gene: -
CDR3 protein: CASTQGLNNEQFF
CDR3 DNA: TGCGCCAGCACTCAAGGGCTGAACAATGAGCAGTTCTTC

J gene: TRBJ2-3
V gene: TRBV12-3/TRBV12-4
clone size: -
D gene: TRBD2
CDR3 protein: CASSFSSGGALSYTQYF
CDR3 DNA: TGTGCCAGCAGTTTCTCTAGCGGGGGGGCTCTTAGTTATACGCAGTATTTT

J gene: TRBJ2-1
V gene: TRBV29-1
clone size: -
D gene: -
CDR3 protein: CSVGGDNEQFF
CDR3 DNA: TGCAGCGTTGGAGGGGACAATGAGCAGTTCTTC

J gene: TRBJ2-5
V gene: TRBV5-6
clone size: many
D gene: -
CDR3 protein: CASSLGAGRETQYF
CDR3 DNA: TGTGCCAGCAGCTTGGGGGCAGGGCGGGAGACCCAGTACTTC

J gene: TRBJ2-2
V gene: TRBV12-3/TRBV12-4
clone size: -
D gene: TRBD1
CDR3 protein: CASSPQGVAGELFF
CDR3 DNA: TGTGCCAGCAGTCCCCAGGGGGTCGCCGGGGAGCTGTTTTTT

J gene: TRBJ2-2
V gene: TRBV7-9
clone size: few
D gene: -
CDR3 protein: CASSLVGMVNTGELFF
CDR3 DNA: TGTGCCAGCAGCTTGGTGGGAATGGTTAACACCGGGGAGCTGTTTTTT

J gene: TRBJ2-3
V gene: TRBV4-1
clone size: few
D gene: -
CDR3 protein: CASSQEGGDTDTQYF
CDR3 DNA: TGCGCCAGCAGCCAAGAGGGCGGGGACACAGATACGCAGTATTTT

J gene: TRBJ2-5
V gene: TRBV9
clone size: -
D gene: -
CDR3 protein: CASSAGDEGVGETQYF
CDR3 DNA: TGTGCCAGCAGCGCCGGGGATGAAGGGGTTGGAGAGACCCAGTACTTC

J gene: TRBJ2-1
V gene: TRBV15
clone size: few
D gene: -
CDR3 protein: CATSREDFKQFF
CDR3 DNA: TGTGCCACCAGCAGAGAAGACTTTAAGCAGTTCTTC

J gene: TRBJ2-1
V gene: TRBV29-1
clone size: -
D gene: -
CDR3 protein: CSAEGGSSYNEQFF
CDR3 DNA: TGCAGCGCCGAAGGCGGTAGCTCCTACAATGAGCAGTTCTTC

J gene: TRBJ1-1
V gene: TRBV4-3
clone size: once
D gene: -
CDR3 protein: CACSQVPTAHRPPTEAFF
CDR3 DNA: TGCGCCTGCAGCCAAGTACCGACTGCCCACAGGCCGCCGACTGAAGCTTTCTTT

J gene: TRBJ2-1
V gene: TRBV4-1
clone size: -
D gene: -
CDR3 protein: CASSQRDEQFF
CDR3 DNA: TGCGCCAGCAGCCAAAGGGATGAGCAGTTCTTC

J gene: TRBJ1-3
V gene: TRBV29-1
clone size: -
D gene: -
CDR3 protein: CSAVGGRKGYSGNTIYF
CDR3 DNA: TGCAGCGCCGTGGGGGGGCGTAAAGGATACTCTGGAAACACCATATATTTT

J gene: TRBJ2-7
V gene: TRBV6-5
clone size: few
D gene: -
CDR3 protein: CASSPQELYEQYF
CDR3 DNA: TGTGCCAGCAGTCCCCAGGAACTCTACGAGCAGTACTTC

J gene: TRBJ2-1
V gene: TRBV6-2/TRBV6-3
clone size: few
D gene: -
CDR3 protein: CASRSGEQFF
CDR3 DNA: TGTGCCAGCCGTTCCGGTGAGCAGTTCTTC

J gene: TRBJ2-1
V gene: TRBV3-1
clone size: -
D gene: TRBD2
CDR3 protein: CASSQDGVAGDEQFF
CDR3 DNA: TGTGCCAGCAGCCAAGATGGGGTAGCGGGCGATGAGCAGTTCTTC

J gene: TRBJ2-7
V gene: TRBV3-1
clone size: -
D gene: TRBD1
CDR3 protein: CASSKGQAHEQYF
CDR3 DNA: TGTGCCAGCAGCAAGGGACAGGCCCACGAGCAGTACTTC

J gene: TRBJ2-1
V gene: TRBV27
clone size: -
D gene: -
CDR3 protein: CAIRHRGGTNEQFF
CDR3 DNA: TGTGCCATACGCCACCGGGGCGGAACCAATGAGCAGTTCTTC

J gene: TRBJ1-3
V gene: TRBV10-3
clone size: medium-sized
D gene: -
CDR3 protein: CAIMRDTTGNTIYF
CDR3 DNA: TGTGCCATCATGAGGGATACGACTGGAAACACCATATATTTT

J gene: TRBJ2-1
V gene: TRBV29-1
clone size: -
D gene: -
CDR3 protein: CSVEARGPGSYNEQFF
CDR3 DNA: TGCAGCGTTGAAGCCAGGGGTCCGGGCTCCTACAATGAGCAGTTCTTC

J gene: TRBJ2-7
V gene: TRBV5-1
clone size: -
D gene: TRBD2
CDR3 protein: CASSLGPSGPRGEQYF
CDR3 DNA: TGCGCCAGCAGCTTGGGGCCTAGCGGACCCCGGGGGGAGCAGTACTTC

J gene: TRBJ1-5
V gene: TRBV4-3
clone size: -
D gene: -
CDR3 protein: CASSQDDRPNQPQHF
CDR3 DNA: TGCGCCAGCAGCCAGGATGACAGGCCTAATCAGCCCCAGCATTTT

J gene: TRBJ2-5
V gene: TRBV29-1
clone size: -
D gene: TRBD2
CDR3 protein: CSADASGDNQETQYF
CDR3 DNA: TGCAGCGCCGACGCTAGCGGGGACAACCAAGAGACCCAGTACTTC

J gene: TRBJ1-1
V gene: TRBV27
clone size: few
D gene: -
CDR3 protein: CASRPQQNTEAFF
CDR3 DNA: TGTGCCAGCAGGCCACAGCAGAACACTGAAGCTTTCTTT

J gene: TRBJ2-5
V gene: TRBV9
clone size: -
D gene: -
CDR3 protein: CATTEVGQETQYF
CDR3 DNA: TGTGCCACAACGGAAGTGGGGCAAGAGACCCAGTACTTC

J gene: TRBJ2-3
V gene: TRBV12-3/TRBV12-4
clone size: -
D gene: -
CDR3 protein: CASSWDSTDTQYF
CDR3 DNA: TGTGCCAGCAGCTGGGACAGCACAGATACGCAGTATTTT

J gene: TRBJ1-5
V gene: TRBV7-2
clone size: -
D gene: -
CDR3 protein: CASSWTPSSNQPQHF
CDR3 DNA: TGTGCCAGCAGTTGGACACCCAGTTCCAATCAGCCCCAGCATTTT

J gene: TRBJ2-5
V gene: TRBV7-8
clone size: -
D gene: -
CDR3 protein: CASSYPQGKRETQYF
CDR3 DNA: TGTGCCAGCAGCTATCCACAGGGAAAGAGGGAGACCCAGTACTTC

J gene: TRBJ1-5
V gene: TRBV7-8
clone size: few
D gene: -
CDR3 protein: CASSVGTRGGRDQPQHF
CDR3 DNA: TGTGCCAGCAGCGTCGGGACTCGCGGCGGACGGGATCAGCCCCAGCATTTT

J gene: TRBJ1-5
V gene: TRBV15
clone size: -
D gene: -
CDR3 protein: CATSRRGARDFGQPQHF
CDR3 DNA: TGTGCCACCAGCAGAAGAGGCGCCCGGGATTTTGGACAGCCCCAGCATTTT

J gene: TRBJ1-6
V gene: TRBV4-3
clone size: few
D gene: -
CDR3 protein: CASSQRRERFGGSPLHF
CDR3 DNA: TGCGCCAGCAGCCAAAGAAGGGAAAGGTTTGGAGGTTCACCCCTCCACTTT

J gene: TRBJ2-1
V gene: TRBV27
clone size: -
D gene: -
CDR3 protein: CASSLSLVNEQFF
CDR3 DNA: TGTGCCAGCAGTTTATCTTTGGTCAATGAGCAGTTCTTC

J gene: TRBJ2-6
V gene: TRBV3-1
clone size: -
D gene: -
CDR3 protein: CASSQHYLDSGANVLTF
CDR3 DNA: TGTGCCAGCAGCCAGCACTACCTAGACTCTGGGGCCAACGTCCTGACTTTC

J gene: TRBJ1-1
V gene: TRBV4-1
clone size: few
D gene: -
CDR3 protein: CASSQVLRVNTEAFF
CDR3 DNA: TGCGCCAGCAGCCAAGTTCTCAGGGTGAACACTGAAGCTTTCTTT

J gene: TRBJ2-3
V gene: TRBV7-9
clone size: many
D gene: -
CDR3 protein: CASSLESGNLQLLGTQYF
CDR3 DNA: TGTGCCAGCAGCTTAGAATCTGGGAATCTGCAGCTCTTGGGTACGCAGTATTTT

J gene: TRBJ1-3
V gene: TRBV7-2
clone size: -
D gene: -
CDR3 protein: CASSFGVLGSGNTIYF
CDR3 DNA: TGTGCCAGCAGCTTTGGGGTCTTGGGCTCTGGAAACACCATATATTTT

J gene: TRBJ2-2
V gene: TRBV6-2/TRBV6-3
clone size: -
D gene: TRBD2
CDR3 protein: CAIRTRHGELFF
CDR3 DNA: TGTGCCATACGGACTAGACACGGGGAGCTGTTTTTT

J gene: TRBJ2-7
V gene: TRBV5-1
clone size: few
D gene: -
CDR3 protein: CASRSGPEQYF
CDR3 DNA: TGCGCCAGCAGGAGCGGTCCGGAGCAGTACTTC

J gene: TRBJ2-1
V gene: TRBV28
clone size: many
D gene: -
CDR3 protein: CASSLFGSSSYNEQFF
CDR3 DNA: TGTGCCAGCAGTTTATTCGGATCAAGCTCCTACAATGAGCAGTTCTTC

J gene: TRBJ1-2
V gene: TRBV12-3/TRBV12-4
clone size: -
D gene: TRBD1
CDR3 protein: CASSSGTGNYGYTF
CDR3 DNA: TGTGCCAGCAGTTCAGGGACAGGGAACTATGGCTACACCTTC

J gene: TRBJ1-5
V gene: TRBV6-2/TRBV6-3
clone size: -
D gene: -
CDR3 protein: CASSYSRHLTQPQHF
CDR3 DNA: TGTGCCAGCAGTTACTCGCGACATCTCACTCAGCCCCAGCATTTT

J gene: TRBJ2-4
V gene: TRBV29-1
clone size: -
D gene: TRBD2
CDR3 protein: CSVRGGLGNIQYF
CDR3 DNA: TGCAGCGTCCGCGGGGGTCTGGGGAACATTCAGTACTTC

J gene: TRBJ2-1
V gene: TRBV7-8
clone size: -
D gene: TRBD2
CDR3 protein: CASSLAGGAGEQFF
CDR3 DNA: TGTGCCAGCAGCTTGGCCGGGGGGGCCGGTGAGCAGTTCTTC

J gene: TRBJ2-1
V gene: TRBV6-6
clone size: many
D gene: TRBD2
CDR3 protein: CASSPLAGHYNEQFF
CDR3 DNA: TGTGCCAGCAGCCCTCTAGCGGGGCACTACAATGAGCAGTTCTTC

J gene: TRBJ2-1
V gene: TRBV27
clone size: few
D gene: TRBD2
CDR3 protein: CASSPGTSGDNEQFF
CDR3 DNA: TGTGCCAGCAGTCCCGGGACTAGCGGAGACAATGAGCAGTTCTTC

J gene: TRBJ2-3
V gene: TRBV6-1
clone size: many
D gene: -
CDR3 protein: CASRLGGYTDTQYF
CDR3 DNA: TGTGCCAGCAGGTTGGGGGGTTACACAGATACGCAGTATTTT